This is a list of T cell receptor beta chains from one sample in a study of shared clonotypes between healthy human individuals. Produced via immunoSEQ multiplex PCR; TCRdb's table is partial and in-frame only. The sample carries some 2 million clones, about 95% recorded once. Sequencing was carried out using naive CD8+ T cells sorted from blood. Receptors originate from a man aged 18-30 years in good health. CDR3s include the opening cysteine and the closing phenylalanine or tryptophan.

j_call: TRBJ1-1
v_call: TRBV27
cdr3_aa: CASSLEWQDTEAFF

j_call: TRBJ2-3
v_call: TRBV2
cdr3_aa: CASSEFLAESTDTQYF

j_call: TRBJ2-1
v_call: TRBV27
cdr3_aa: CASSRTHEGSYYNEQFF

j_call: TRBJ1-4
v_call: TRBV5-1
cdr3_aa: CASSLEAVGNEKLFF

j_call: TRBJ1-2
v_call: TRBV27
cdr3_aa: CASSSSAKRYGYTF

j_call: TRBJ2-7
v_call: TRBV4-1
cdr3_aa: CASSQGDLNYEQYF

j_call: TRBJ2-3
v_call: TRBV28
cdr3_aa: CASSFAPSTQYF

j_call: TRBJ1-1
v_call: TRBV5-6
cdr3_aa: CASSNPRDSDTMNTEAFF

j_call: TRBJ1-5
v_call: TRBV27
cdr3_aa: CASSLDAYSNQPQHF

j_call: TRBJ2-7
v_call: TRBV5-1
cdr3_aa: CASITLRSPRQTYEQYF

j_call: TRBJ2-7
v_call: TRBV5-4
cdr3_aa: CASSPPGREVHEQYF

j_call: TRBJ2-1
v_call: TRBV7-9
cdr3_aa: CASSLPGTSANEQFF

j_call: TRBJ2-7
v_call: TRBV7-9
cdr3_aa: CASSLPDTLPQYF

j_call: TRBJ2-5
v_call: TRBV6-5
cdr3_aa: CASSPPLQETQYF

j_call: TRBJ1-1
v_call: TRBV7-8
cdr3_aa: CASSPLSDGTEAFF

j_call: TRBJ1-1
v_call: TRBV7-9
cdr3_aa: CASSSRSTEAFF

j_call: TRBJ1-3
v_call: TRBV19
cdr3_aa: CASSMERLSGNTIYF

j_call: TRBJ2-2
v_call: TRBV6-5
cdr3_aa: CASSLGSGGTGELFF

j_call: TRBJ1-2
v_call: TRBV9
cdr3_aa: CASSVVGVGSYGYTF

j_call: TRBJ1-5
v_call: TRBV30
cdr3_aa: CAPKQPQHF

j_call: TRBJ2-7
v_call: TRBV6-5
cdr3_aa: CASSATGYSSYEQYF

j_call: TRBJ2-5
v_call: TRBV7-2
cdr3_aa: CASSLEWRVPSETQYF

j_call: TRBJ1-4
v_call: TRBV28
cdr3_aa: CASTTSGGNEKLFF

j_call: TRBJ2-3
v_call: TRBV9
cdr3_aa: CASSARRWDADTQYF

j_call: TRBJ1-6
v_call: TRBV4-3
cdr3_aa: CASSPGQGYSPLHF

j_call: TRBJ1-5
v_call: TRBV27
cdr3_aa: CASRAAGEAQPQHF

j_call: TRBJ2-7
v_call: TRBV5-4
cdr3_aa: CASSFGASYEQYF

j_call: TRBJ1-4
v_call: TRBV4-3
cdr3_aa: CASSQEHFDATNEKLFF

j_call: TRBJ2-3
v_call: TRBV27
cdr3_aa: CASSLMGDTQYF

j_call: TRBJ2-7
v_call: TRBV18
cdr3_aa: CASSPPIEGTYEQYF

j_call: TRBJ1-1
v_call: TRBV5-4
cdr3_aa: CASSLAGSTEAFF

j_call: TRBJ2-7
v_call: TRBV11-2
cdr3_aa: CASSFFQGYEQYF

j_call: TRBJ2-5
v_call: TRBV7-8
cdr3_aa: CASSLGAASGLSETQYF

j_call: TRBJ2-5
v_call: TRBV28
cdr3_aa: CASSLSGQGVETQYF

j_call: TRBJ1-4
v_call: TRBV9
cdr3_aa: CASSVGGTGHEKLFF

j_call: TRBJ1-2
v_call: TRBV5-4
cdr3_aa: CASSPGGGYGYTF

j_call: TRBJ2-1
v_call: TRBV6-5
cdr3_aa: CASSYSSGDRGNEQFF

j_call: TRBJ2-1
v_call: TRBV11-2
cdr3_aa: CASSIPGTMNYNEQFF

j_call: TRBJ1-6
v_call: TRBV4-3
cdr3_aa: CASSRLTGERNSPLHF

j_call: TRBJ1-1
v_call: TRBV5-1
cdr3_aa: CASSFESALNTEAFF

j_call: TRBJ1-1
v_call: TRBV4-2
cdr3_aa: CASSHSGGGTEAFF

j_call: TRBJ2-1
v_call: TRBV19
cdr3_aa: CASSISGGSSYNEQFF

j_call: TRBJ1-1
v_call: TRBV4-3
cdr3_aa: CASSQVPGQGWNTEAFF

j_call: TRBJ2-1
v_call: TRBV5-8
cdr3_aa: CASSLVGDFTYNEQFF

j_call: TRBJ1-3
v_call: TRBV29-1
cdr3_aa: CSVEDQGLYF

j_call: TRBJ2-2
v_call: TRBV27
cdr3_aa: CASSFTGNTGELFF